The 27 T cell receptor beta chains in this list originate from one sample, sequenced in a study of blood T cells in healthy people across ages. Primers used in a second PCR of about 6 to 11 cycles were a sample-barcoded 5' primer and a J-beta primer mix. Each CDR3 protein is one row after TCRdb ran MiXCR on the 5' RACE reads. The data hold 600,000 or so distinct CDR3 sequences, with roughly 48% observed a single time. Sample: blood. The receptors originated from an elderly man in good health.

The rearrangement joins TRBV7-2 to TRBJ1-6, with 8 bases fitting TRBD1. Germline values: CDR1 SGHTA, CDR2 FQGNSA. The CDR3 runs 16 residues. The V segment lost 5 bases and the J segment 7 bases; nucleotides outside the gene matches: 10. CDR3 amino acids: CASSGRTGPGNSPLHF. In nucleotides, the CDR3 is TGTGCCAGCAGCGGGCGGACAGGGCCTGGCAATTCACCCCTCCACTTT.

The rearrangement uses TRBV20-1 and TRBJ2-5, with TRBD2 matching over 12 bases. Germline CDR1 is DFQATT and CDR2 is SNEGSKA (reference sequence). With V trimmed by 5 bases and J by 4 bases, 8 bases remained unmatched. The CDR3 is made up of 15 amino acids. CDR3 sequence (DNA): TGCAGTGCTGACGGACTAGCGGGAATTACAGAGACCCAGTACTTC. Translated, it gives CSADGLAGITETQYF.

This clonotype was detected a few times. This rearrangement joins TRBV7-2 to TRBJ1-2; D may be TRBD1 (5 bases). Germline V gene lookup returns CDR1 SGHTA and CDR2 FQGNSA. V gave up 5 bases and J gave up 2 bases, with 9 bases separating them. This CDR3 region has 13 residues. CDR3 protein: CASSQEGNYGYTF. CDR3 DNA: TGTGCCAGCAGCCAAGAGGGGAACTATGGCTACACCTTC.

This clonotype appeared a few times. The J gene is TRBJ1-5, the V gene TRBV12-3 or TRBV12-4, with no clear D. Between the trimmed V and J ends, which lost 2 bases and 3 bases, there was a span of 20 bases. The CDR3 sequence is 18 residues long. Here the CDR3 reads CASSLRSDPTFNNQPQHF. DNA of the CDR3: TGTGCCAGCAGTTTAAGGTCCGACCCTACATTCAACAATCAGCCCCAGCATTTT.

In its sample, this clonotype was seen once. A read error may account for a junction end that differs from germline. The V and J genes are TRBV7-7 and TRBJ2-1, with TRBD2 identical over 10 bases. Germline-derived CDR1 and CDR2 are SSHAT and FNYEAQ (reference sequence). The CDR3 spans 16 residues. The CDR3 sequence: CASSLGVLAGEDEQFF. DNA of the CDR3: TGTGCTAGCAGCTTAGGAGTCCTAGCGGGGGAGGATGAGCAGTTCTTC.

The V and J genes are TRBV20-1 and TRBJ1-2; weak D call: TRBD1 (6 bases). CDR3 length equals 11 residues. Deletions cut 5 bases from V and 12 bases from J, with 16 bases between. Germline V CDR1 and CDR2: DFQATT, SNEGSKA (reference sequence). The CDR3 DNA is TGCAGTGCTTCCAGACAGGAAAGAGACACCTTC. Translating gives CSASRQERDTF.

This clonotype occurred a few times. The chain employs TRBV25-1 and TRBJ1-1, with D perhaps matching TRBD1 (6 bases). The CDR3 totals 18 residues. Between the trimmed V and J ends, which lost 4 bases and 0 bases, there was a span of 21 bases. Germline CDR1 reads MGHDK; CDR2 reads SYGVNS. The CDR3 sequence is CASSARQVFMPLNTEAFF. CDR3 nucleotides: TGTGCCAGCAGTGCCCGACAGGTTTTTATGCCCTTGAACACTGAAGCTTTCTTT.

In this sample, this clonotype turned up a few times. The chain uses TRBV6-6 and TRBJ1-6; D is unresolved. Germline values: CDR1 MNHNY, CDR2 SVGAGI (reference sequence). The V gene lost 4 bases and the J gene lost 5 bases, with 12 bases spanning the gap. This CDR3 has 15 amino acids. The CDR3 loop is CASSSQDLNNSPLHF. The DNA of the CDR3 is TGTGCCAGCAGTTCTCAGGACCTAAATAATTCACCCCTCCACTTT.

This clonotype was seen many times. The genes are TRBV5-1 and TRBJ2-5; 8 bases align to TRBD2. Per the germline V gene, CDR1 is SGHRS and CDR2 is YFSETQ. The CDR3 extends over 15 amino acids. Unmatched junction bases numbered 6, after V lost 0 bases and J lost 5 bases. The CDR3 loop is CASSLAPGGTETQYF. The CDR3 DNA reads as TGCGCCAGCAGCTTGGCCCCGGGGGGGACGGAGACCCAGTACTTC.

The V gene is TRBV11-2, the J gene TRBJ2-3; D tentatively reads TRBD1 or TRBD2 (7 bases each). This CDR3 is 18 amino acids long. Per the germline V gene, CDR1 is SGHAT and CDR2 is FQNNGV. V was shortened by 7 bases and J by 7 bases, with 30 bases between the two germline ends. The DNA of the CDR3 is TGTGCCAGCATCCAATCCCCAGGGGGGGGGCCTCCTAGAAATACGCAGTATTTT. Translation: CASIQSPGGGPPRNTQYF.

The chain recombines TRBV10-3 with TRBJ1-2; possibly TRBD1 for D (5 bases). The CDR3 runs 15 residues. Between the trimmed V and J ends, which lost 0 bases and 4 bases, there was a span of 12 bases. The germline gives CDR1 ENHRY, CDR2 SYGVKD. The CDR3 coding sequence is TGTGCCATCAGTGAGTCGCCAGGGAACAGCTATGGCTACACCTTC. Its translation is CAISESPGNSYGYTF.

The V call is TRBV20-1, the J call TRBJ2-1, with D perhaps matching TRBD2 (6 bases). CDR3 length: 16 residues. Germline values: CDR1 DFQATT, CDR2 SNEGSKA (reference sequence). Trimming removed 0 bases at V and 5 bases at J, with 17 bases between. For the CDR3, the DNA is TGCAGTGCTAGAGATCCGGACGGGAGTCGTCACAATGAGCAGTTCTTC. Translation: CSARDPDGSRHNEQFF.

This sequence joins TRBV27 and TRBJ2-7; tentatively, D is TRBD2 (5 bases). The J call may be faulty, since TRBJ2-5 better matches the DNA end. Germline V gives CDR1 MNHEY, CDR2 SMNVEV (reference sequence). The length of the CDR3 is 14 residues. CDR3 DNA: TGTGCCAGCAGTTTCGATCGGGGAAAAGGGACCCAGTACTTC. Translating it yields CASSFDRGKGTQYF.

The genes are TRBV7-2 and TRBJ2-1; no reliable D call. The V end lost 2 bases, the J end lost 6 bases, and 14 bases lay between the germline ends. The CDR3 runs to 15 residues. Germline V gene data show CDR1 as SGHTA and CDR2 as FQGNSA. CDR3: CASSLFVGRSNEQFF. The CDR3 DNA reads TGTGCCAGCAGCTTATTTGTCGGGCGGAGCAATGAGCAGTTCTTC.

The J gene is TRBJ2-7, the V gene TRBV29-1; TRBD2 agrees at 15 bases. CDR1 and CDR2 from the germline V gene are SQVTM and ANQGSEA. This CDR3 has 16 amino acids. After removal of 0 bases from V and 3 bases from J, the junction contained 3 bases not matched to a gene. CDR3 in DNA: TGCAGCGTTGAAGATAGGACTAGCGGGGGGGGCTACGAGCAGTACTTC. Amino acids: CSVEDRTSGGGYEQYF.

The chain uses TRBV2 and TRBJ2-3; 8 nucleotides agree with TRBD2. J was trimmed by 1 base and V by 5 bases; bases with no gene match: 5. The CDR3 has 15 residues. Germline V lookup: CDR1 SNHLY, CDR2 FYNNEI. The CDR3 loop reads CASSQGSGGTDTQYF. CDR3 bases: TGTGCCAGCAGTCAGGGTAGCGGGGGCACAGATACGCAGTATTTT.

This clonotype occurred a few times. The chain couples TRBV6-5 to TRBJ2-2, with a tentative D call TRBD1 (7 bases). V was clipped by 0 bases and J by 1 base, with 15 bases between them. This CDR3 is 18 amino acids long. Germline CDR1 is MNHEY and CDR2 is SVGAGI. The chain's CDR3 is CASSYSPGGRRNTGELFF. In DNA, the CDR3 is TGTGCCAGCAGTTACTCGCCAGGGGGGCGGCGGAACACCGGGGAGCTGTTTTTT.

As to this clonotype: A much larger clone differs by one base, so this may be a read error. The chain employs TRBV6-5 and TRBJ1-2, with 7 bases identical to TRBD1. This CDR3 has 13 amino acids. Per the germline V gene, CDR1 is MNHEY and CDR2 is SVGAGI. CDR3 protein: CASTKTGEYGHTF. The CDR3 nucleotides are TGTGCCAGCACCAAAACAGGGGAGTATGGCCACACCTTC.

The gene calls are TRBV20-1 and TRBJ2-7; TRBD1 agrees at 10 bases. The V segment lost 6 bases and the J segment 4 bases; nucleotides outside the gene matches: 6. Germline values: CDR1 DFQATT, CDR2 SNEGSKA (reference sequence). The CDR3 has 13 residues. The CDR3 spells CSARTGGRYEQYF. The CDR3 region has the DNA TGCAGTGCGCGGACAGGGGGTCGATACGAGCAGTACTTC.

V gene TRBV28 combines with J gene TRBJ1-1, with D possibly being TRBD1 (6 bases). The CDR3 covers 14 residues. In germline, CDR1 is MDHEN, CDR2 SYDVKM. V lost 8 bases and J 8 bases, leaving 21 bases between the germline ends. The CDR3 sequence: CASGTPRGSLEAFF. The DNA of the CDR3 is TGTGCCAGCGGGACCCCGAGGGGGTCGTTGGAAGCTTTCTTT.

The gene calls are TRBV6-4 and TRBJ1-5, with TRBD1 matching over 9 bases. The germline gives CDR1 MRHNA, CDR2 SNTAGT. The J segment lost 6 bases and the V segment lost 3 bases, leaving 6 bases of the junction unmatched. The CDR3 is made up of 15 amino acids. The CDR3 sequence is CASSDRDRVGQPQHF. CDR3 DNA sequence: TGTGCCAGCAGTGATCGGGACAGGGTAGGTCAGCCCCAGCATTTT.

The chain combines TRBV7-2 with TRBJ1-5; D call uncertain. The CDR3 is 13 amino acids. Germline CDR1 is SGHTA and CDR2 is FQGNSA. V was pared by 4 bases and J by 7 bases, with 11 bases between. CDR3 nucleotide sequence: TGTGCCAGCAGCTACACAAGCAGCCAGCCCCAGCATTTT. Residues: CASSYTSSQPQHF.

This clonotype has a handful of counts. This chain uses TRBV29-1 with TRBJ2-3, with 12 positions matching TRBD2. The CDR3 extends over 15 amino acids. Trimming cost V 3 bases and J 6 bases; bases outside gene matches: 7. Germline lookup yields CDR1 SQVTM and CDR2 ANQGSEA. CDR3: CSVEAASGGGDTQYF. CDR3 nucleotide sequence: TGCAGCGTTGAGGCGGCTAGCGGGGGGGGTGATACGCAGTATTTT.

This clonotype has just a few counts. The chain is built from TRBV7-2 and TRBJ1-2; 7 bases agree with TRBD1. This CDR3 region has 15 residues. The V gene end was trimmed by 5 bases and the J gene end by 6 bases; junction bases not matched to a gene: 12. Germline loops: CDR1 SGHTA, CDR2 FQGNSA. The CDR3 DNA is TGTGCCAGCAGCCCCCGCCCAGGGGGAGGCGATGGCTACACCTTC. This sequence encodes CASSPRPGGGDGYTF.

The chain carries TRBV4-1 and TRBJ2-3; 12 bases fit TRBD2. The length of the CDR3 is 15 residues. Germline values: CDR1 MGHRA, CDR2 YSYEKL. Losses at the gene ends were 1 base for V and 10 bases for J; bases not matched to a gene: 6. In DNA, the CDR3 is TGCGCCAGCAGCCAAGGACTAGCGGGAGAAGGGGCGCAGTATTTT. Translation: CASSQGLAGEGAQYF.

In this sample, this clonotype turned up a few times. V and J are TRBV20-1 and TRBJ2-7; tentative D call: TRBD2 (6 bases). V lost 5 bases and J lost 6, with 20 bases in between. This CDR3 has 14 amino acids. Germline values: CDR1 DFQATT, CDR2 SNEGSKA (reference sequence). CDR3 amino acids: CSASPRAGFGEQYF. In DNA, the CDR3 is TGCAGTGCTTCTCCTAGGGCGGGATTCGGCGAGCAGTACTTC.

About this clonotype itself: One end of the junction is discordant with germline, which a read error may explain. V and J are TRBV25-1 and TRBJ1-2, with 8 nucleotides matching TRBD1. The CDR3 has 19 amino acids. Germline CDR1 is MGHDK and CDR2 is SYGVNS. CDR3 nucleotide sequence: TGTGCCAGCAGTGGAACCCCGGGACAGGTGCATTTTCGGAGCTATGACTACACCTTC. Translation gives CASSGTPGQVHFRSYDYTF.